Listed below are T cell receptor beta chains from one sample, sequenced in a study of T-cell reconstitution after alpha-beta-depleted transplantation in children. TCRdb independently ran MiXCR on the PCR reads; one entry per CDR3 protein. The sample has around 680,000 distinct CDR3 sequences; roughly 15% are singletons. The sequences come from PBMCs from the stem cell graft donor, collected from the stem cell graft. The origin of the receptors is a human donor who donated a stem cell graft to a child with acute myeloid leukemia. Both conserved end residues are part of each CDR3. Fields, in order: V gene, J gene, CDR3 length, D gene, CDR3 protein. The D gene is left open where the match is weak.

V: TRBV20-1
J: TRBJ2-3
length: 17
D: TRBD2
CDR3: CSASFPAGGSSTDTQYF

V: TRBV20-1
J: TRBJ2-3
length: 13
D: -
CDR3: CSASLDSTDTQYF

V: TRBV7-2
J: TRBJ1-6
length: 16
D: -
CDR3: CASSLARQNSHPPLHF

V: TRBV5-6
J: TRBJ1-1
length: 15
D: TRBD1
CDR3: CASSQTGQVNTEAFF

V: TRBV6-5
J: TRBJ2-5
length: 15
D: TRBD1
CDR3: CASSSFGTGRGTQYF

V: TRBV10-3
J: TRBJ2-5
length: 16
D: -
CDR3: CAIRTRGPQYQETQYF

V: TRBV20-1
J: TRBJ2-2
length: 15
D: -
CDR3: CSASQRGIGTGELFF

V: TRBV5-1
J: TRBJ2-2
length: 16
D: TRBD1
CDR3: CASSLMGQGNTGELFF

V: TRBV5-8
J: TRBJ1-5
length: 13
D: -
CDR3: CASSPRTVQPQHF

V: TRBV29-1
J: TRBJ1-1
length: 13
D: -
CDR3: CSEASARNTEAFF

V: TRBV20-1
J: TRBJ1-5
length: 10
D: -
CDR3: CSAQGPPQHF

V: TRBV12-3/TRBV12-4
J: TRBJ2-1
length: 16
D: TRBD2
CDR3: CASIPGDGGAHNEQFF

V: TRBV7-2
J: TRBJ2-6
length: 17
D: -
CDR3: CASSRSGQVSGAYVLTF

V: TRBV5-1
J: TRBJ2-1
length: 15
D: TRBD2
CDR3: CASTPSLAVYNEQFF

V: TRBV9
J: TRBJ1-5
length: 14
D: -
CDR3: CASSVPWVNQPQHF

V: TRBV13
J: TRBJ2-2
length: 16
D: -
CDR3: CASSLEGAGNTGELFF

V: TRBV29-1
J: TRBJ2-5
length: 15
D: -
CDR3: CSGRKSGPYGETQYF

V: TRBV7-6
J: TRBJ1-1
length: 15
D: TRBD1
CDR3: CASSSEQGWNTEAFF

V: TRBV20-1
J: TRBJ2-1
length: 15
D: -
CDR3: CSAQRALGSYNEQFF

V: TRBV5-8
J: TRBJ2-2
length: 17
D: -
CDR3: CASSLILQGVNTGELFF

V: TRBV5-6
J: TRBJ2-1
length: 15
D: -
CDR3: CASSQGLMGVNEQFF

V: TRBV29-1
J: TRBJ2-1
length: 13
D: -
CDR3: CSVLGSNYNEQFF

V: TRBV13
J: TRBJ1-2
length: 11
D: -
CDR3: CASSFGSGYTF

V: TRBV20-1
J: TRBJ2-3
length: 16
D: TRBD2
CDR3: CSANPLTSGSVDTQYF

V: TRBV29-1
J: TRBJ1-5
length: 12
D: -
CDR3: CSVRNSNQPQHF

V: TRBV12-3/TRBV12-4
J: TRBJ2-5
length: 13
D: -
CDR3: CASSSTAGETQYF

V: TRBV10-3
J: TRBJ2-3
length: 13
D: -
CDR3: CAIGGGGTDTQYF

V: TRBV5-1
J: TRBJ2-1
length: 13
D: -
CDR3: CASSARDYNEQFF

V: TRBV5-5
J: TRBJ1-6
length: 17
D: -
CDR3: CASSLDGQGSYNSPLHF

V: TRBV20-1
J: TRBJ2-1
length: 17
D: -
CDR3: CSALSQGGPGSFNEQFF

V: TRBV29-1
J: TRBJ2-3
length: 14
D: TRBD2
CDR3: CSVDGLAGTDTQYF

V: TRBV7-3
J: TRBJ2-5
length: 13
D: -
CDR3: CASGDGGAETQYF

V: TRBV5-1
J: TRBJ2-1
length: 13
D: -
CDR3: CASSFASADEQFF

V: TRBV20-1
J: TRBJ2-2
length: 14
D: -
CDR3: CSARESANTGELFF

V: TRBV7-2
J: TRBJ1-2
length: 14
D: -
CDR3: CASSSQLRDYGYTF

V: TRBV12-3/TRBV12-4
J: TRBJ1-6
length: 14
D: -
CDR3: CASRQDSYNSPLHF

V: TRBV11-2
J: TRBJ2-7
length: 19
D: TRBD2
CDR3: CASSWAYSGLAGSSYEQYF

V: TRBV4-3
J: TRBJ2-7
length: 15
D: -
CDR3: CASSQVGVGFYEQYF

V: TRBV7-3
J: TRBJ2-3
length: 15
D: -
CDR3: CASSLMGGGMDTQYF

V: TRBV14
J: TRBJ2-7
length: 15
D: TRBD2
CDR3: CASSQDSGGTYEQYF

V: TRBV12-3/TRBV12-4
J: TRBJ1-1
length: 15
D: -
CDR3: CASSLGWGARAEAFF

V: TRBV6-5
J: TRBJ1-5
length: 14
D: -
CDR3: CASSYSRGNQPQHF